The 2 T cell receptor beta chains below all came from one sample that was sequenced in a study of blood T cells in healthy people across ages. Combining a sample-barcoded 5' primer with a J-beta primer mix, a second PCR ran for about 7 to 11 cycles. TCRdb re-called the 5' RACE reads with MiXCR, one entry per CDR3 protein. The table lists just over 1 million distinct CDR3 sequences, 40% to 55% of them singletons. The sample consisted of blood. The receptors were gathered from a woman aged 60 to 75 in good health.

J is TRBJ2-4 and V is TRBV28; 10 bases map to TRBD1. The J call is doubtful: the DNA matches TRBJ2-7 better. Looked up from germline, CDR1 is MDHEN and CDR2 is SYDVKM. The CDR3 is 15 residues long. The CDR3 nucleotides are TGTGCCAGCAAGGGGACAGGGGCCCCCTCCTACGAGCAGTACTTC. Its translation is CASKGTGAPSYEQYF.

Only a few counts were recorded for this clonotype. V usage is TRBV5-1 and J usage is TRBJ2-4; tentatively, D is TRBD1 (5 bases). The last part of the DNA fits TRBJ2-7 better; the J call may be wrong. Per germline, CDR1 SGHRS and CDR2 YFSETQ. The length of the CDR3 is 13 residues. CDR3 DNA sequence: TGCGCCAGCAGCGGGCCCAGGGTCCACGAGCAGTACTTC. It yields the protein CASSGPRVHEQYF.